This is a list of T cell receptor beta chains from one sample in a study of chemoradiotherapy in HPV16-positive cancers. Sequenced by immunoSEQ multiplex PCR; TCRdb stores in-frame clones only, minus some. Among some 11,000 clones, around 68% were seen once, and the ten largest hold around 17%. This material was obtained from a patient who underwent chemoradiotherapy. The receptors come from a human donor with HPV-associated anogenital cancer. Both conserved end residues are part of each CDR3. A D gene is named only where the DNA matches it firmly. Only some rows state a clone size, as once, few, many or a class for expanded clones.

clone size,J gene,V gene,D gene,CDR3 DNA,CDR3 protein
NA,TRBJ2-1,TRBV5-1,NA,TGCGCCAGCGAACCAGACGGGGGTTACAATGAGCAGTTCTTC,CASEPDGGYNEQFF
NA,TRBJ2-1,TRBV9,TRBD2,TGTGCCAGCAACCGCGGGGGGGCCGTTCTCCAGTCGCAGTTCTTC,CASNRGGAVLQSQFF
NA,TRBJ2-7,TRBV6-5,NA,TGTGCCAGCAGTCGCGGGGGCCCCTACGAGCAGTACTTC,CASSRGGPYEQYF
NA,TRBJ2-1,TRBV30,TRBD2,TGTGCCTGGAGTTCACAGGTCGGGGGGGATGAGCAGTTCTTC,CAWSSQVGGDEQFF
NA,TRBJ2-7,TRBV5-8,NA,TGTGCCAGCAGCCCCCGGACTCGTGGCTACGAGCAGTACTTC,CASSPRTRGYEQYF
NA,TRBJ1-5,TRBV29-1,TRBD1,TGCAGCGTTGCCGAGACAGGGGGGCGTCAGCCCCAGCATTTT,CSVAETGGRQPQHF
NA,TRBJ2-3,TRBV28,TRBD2,TGTGCCAGCAGTTCGTCGCGGGAGGCAGATACGCAGTATTTT,CASSSSREADTQYF
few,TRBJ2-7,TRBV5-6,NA,TGTGCCAGCAGTGGGGAACAGGAACTCTACGAGCAGTACTTC,CASSGEQELYEQYF
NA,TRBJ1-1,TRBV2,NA,TGTGCCAGCAGCCTCGGGGAGAACACTGAAGCTTTCTTT,CASSLGENTEAFF
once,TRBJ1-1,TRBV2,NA,TGTGCCAGCAGTGGCCGGGCCTCGACGACTTTCTTT,CASSGRASTTFF
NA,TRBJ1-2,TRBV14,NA,TGTGCCAGCAGCCCGTGGGGGGGCTTTGACTATGGCTACACCTTC,CASSPWGGFDYGYTF
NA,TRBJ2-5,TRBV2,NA,TGTGCCAGCAGTCGGGGGACAGACCTTCGGGAGACCCAGTACTTC,CASSRGTDLRETQYF
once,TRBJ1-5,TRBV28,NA,TGTGCCAGCAGTTTATCGGCCGCGCGGCAGCCCCAGCATTTT,CASSLSAARQPQHF
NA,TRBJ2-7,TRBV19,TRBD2,TGTGCCAGTAGTATAGCAGGGACTAGTTTCTACGAGCAGTACTTC,CASSIAGTSFYEQYF
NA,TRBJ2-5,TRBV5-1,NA,TGCGCCAGCAGCAGGGGGAGCGCAGAGACCCAGTACTTC,CASSRGSAETQYF
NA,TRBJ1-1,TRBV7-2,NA,TGTGCCAGCTCATGGCAGTACTCGAACACTGAAGCTTTCTTT,CASSWQYSNTEAFF
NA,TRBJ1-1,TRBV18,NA,TGTGCCAGCTCACCACCTAATCAGGGTGAAGCTTTCTTT,CASSPPNQGEAFF
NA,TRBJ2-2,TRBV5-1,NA,TGCGCCAGCAGCTTGGAACAGTCCCTATCCGGGGAGCTGTTTTTT,CASSLEQSLSGELFF
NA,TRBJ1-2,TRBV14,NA,TGTGCCAGCAGCCCCCTTGGGGGGGCGAGCGGCTACACCTTC,CASSPLGGASGYTF
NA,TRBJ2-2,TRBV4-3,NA,TGCGCCAGCAGCCAAGATCAACGGGGCGCGAACACCGGGGAGCTGTTTTTT,CASSQDQRGANTGELFF
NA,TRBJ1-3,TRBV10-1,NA,TGCGCCAGCAGTGAAAACTCTGGAAACACCATATATTTT,CASSENSGNTIYF
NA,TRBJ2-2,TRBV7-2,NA,TGTGCCAGCAGCTTCATCGGCGGCCCAGGGAACACCGGGGAGCTGTTTTTT,CASSFIGGPGNTGELFF
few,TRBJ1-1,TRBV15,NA,TGTGCCACCAGCAGGAGTCCCGAAATGAACACTGAAGCTTTCTTT,CATSRSPEMNTEAFF
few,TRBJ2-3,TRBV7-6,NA,TGTGCCAGCAAAGTGAGCACATTAGATACGCAGTATTTT,CASKVSTLDTQYF
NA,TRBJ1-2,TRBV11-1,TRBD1,TGTGCCAGCAGCGGCCCGGGACAGGGGGACGGCTACACCTTC,CASSGPGQGDGYTF
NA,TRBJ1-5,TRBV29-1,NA,TGCAGCGCGAGGGGACACCCCAATCAGCCCCAGCATTTT,CSARGHPNQPQHF
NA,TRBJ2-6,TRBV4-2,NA,TGTGCCAGCAGCCAAGAGCTCGGGGCATCCAACGTCCTGACTTTC,CASSQELGASNVLTF
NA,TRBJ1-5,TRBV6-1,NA,TGTGCCAGCAGTGACCTCTATAAGGCCGGGAAGCGCAATCAGCCCCAGCATTTT,CASSDLYKAGKRNQPQHF
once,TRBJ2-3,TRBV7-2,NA,TGTGCCAGCAGCTCCTTGGGGCGGAGCACAGATACGCAGTATTTT,CASSSLGRSTDTQYF
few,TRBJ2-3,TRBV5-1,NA,TGCGCCAGCAGCCACTTGGGACGGAGCACAGATACGCAGTATTTT,CASSHLGRSTDTQYF
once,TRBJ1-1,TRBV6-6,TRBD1,TGTGCCAGCAGTTTTTCCGGGACAGATCACACTGAAGCTTTCTTT,CASSFSGTDHTEAFF
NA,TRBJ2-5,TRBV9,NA,TGTGCCAGCAGCCCCCAGAGCGTGACGGAGACCCAGTACTTC,CASSPQSVTETQYF
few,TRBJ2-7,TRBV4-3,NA,TGCGCCAGCAGCCAAGAAAAGGGGTCGGGTTACGAGCAGTACTTC,CASSQEKGSGYEQYF
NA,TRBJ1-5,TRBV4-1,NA,TGCGCCAGCAGCCCCAGGGTGGGCTATAGCAATCAGCCCCAGCATTTT,CASSPRVGYSNQPQHF
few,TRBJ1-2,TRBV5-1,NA,TGCGCCAGCAGCCTAGACAGTCACGGCTATGGCTACACCTTC,CASSLDSHGYGYTF
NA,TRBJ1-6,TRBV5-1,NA,TGCGCCAGCAGCTTAGGTCGAGACTCCGGCCCCATGGATTCACCCCTCCACTTT,CASSLGRDSGPMDSPLHF
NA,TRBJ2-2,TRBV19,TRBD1,TGTGCCAGTAGTCGGGACAGGGTGGACACCGGGGAGCTGTTTTTT,CASSRDRVDTGELFF
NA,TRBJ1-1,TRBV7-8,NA,TGTGCCAGCAGCTTAGGGACGGTGAACACTGAAGCTTTCTTT,CASSLGTVNTEAFF
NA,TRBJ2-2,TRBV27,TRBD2,TGTGCCTCCGGGACTAGCGGCGCCGGGGAGCTGTTTTTT,CASGTSGAGELFF
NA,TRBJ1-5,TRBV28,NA,TGTGCCAGCAGTCCCCTCACTTTAGCCAATCAGCCCCAGCATTTT,CASSPLTLANQPQHF
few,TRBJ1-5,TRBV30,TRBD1,TGTGCCTGGAGCCCCGGGACAGGGCAATATCAGCCCCAGCATTTT,CAWSPGTGQYQPQHF
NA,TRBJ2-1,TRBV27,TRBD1,TGTGCCAGCAGTTTCGGGCATACAGGGGTTGAGCAGTTCTTC,CASSFGHTGVEQFF
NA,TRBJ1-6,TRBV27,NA,TGTGCCAGCAGTTTAAGCTTACCACGAGGGATTTCACCCCTCCACTTT,CASSLSLPRGISPLHF
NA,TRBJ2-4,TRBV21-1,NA,TGTGCCAGCAGCAAAAGGGAAGGGTTTGTGGATGTTGCCAAAAACATTCAGTACTTC,CASSKREGFVDVAKNIQYF
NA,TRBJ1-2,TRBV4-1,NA,TGCGCCAGCAGCCAAGACCAGTGGAGGGGACTGGGCTACACCTTC,CASSQDQWRGLGYTF
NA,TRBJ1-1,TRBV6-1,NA,TGTGCCAGCAGTGCAGTTTTGGGCCCGACTGAAGCTTTCTTT,CASSAVLGPTEAFF